This T cell receptor beta chain was profiled in a study of blood T cell repertoires in COVID-19. The V gene's germline CDR1 is KGHDR and CDR2 SFDVKD. Trimming removed 4 bases at V and 6 bases at J, with 10 bases between. The CDR3 covers 13 residues. Only in-frame clones appear in the TCRdb table, and some are missing; sequencing was by immunoSEQ multiplex PCR. The sample yields fewer than 85,000 clones, 90% seen once. The rearrangement joins TRBV24-1 to TRBJ2-3; D might be TRBD2 (5 bases). This sequence was found in a woman in her 50s in a cohort sampled during active COVID-19. The sample taken for sequencing was peripheral blood. CDR3 protein: CATSDDSGDTQYF. CDR3 bases: TGTGCCACCAGTGACGATTCGGGGGATACGCAGTATTTT.